The T cell receptor (beta chain) described here comes from a study of T cells in Graves' hyperthyroidism and ophthalmopathy. Study findings and constraints: Onset of ophthalmopathy came a median around 6.2 months after the model predicted it.

Across 18 months, stable Graves' hyperthyroidism was marked by no progression to ophthalmopathy. It was uncontrolled infection, other autoimmune disease, pregnancy or lactation that excluded patients. Researchers took RNA transcripts and amplified the TCR beta CDR3 regions from them. First-round RT-PCR of the TCR CDR3 relied on the HTBI primer set. MiXCR was run by TCRdb on the multiplex PCR reads, yielding one entry per CDR3 protein. Counted here are a few hundred thousand distinct CDR3 sequences, 18% occurring once; the ten biggest clones make up about 49%. There are 15 residues in the CDR3. Between the trimmed V and J ends, which lost 0 bases and 3 bases, there was a span of 12 bases. Germline V gene lookup returns CDR1 LGHDT and CDR2 YNNKEL (reference sequence). This clonotype was counted between two and nine times. No antigen is known for it.

The source of this sequence is a woman aged 45 to 65 with Graves' hyperthyroidism. This chain connects TRBV3-1 to TRBJ2-7; D perhaps matches TRBD1 (5 bases). The sequencing sample was made of blood. This CDR3 reads CASSQDVGPLYEQYV. CDR3 nucleotides: TGTGCCAGCAGCCAAGATGTGGGGCCCCTCTACGAGCAGTACGTC.